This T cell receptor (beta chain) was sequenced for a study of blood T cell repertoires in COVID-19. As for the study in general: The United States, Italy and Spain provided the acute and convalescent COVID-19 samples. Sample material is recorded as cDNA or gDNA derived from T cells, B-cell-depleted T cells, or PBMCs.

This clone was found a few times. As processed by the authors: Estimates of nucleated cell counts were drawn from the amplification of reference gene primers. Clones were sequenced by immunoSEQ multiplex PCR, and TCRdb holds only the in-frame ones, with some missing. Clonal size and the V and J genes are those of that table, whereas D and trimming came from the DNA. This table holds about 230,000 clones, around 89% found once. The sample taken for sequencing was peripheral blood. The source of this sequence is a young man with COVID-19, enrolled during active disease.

This chain's CDR3 is CASSSSWSSYGYTF. Here the CDR3 DNA reads TGTGCCAGCAGTTCGTCGTGGAGCAGCTATGGCTACACCTTC. V is TRBV6-2 or TRBV6-3 and J is TRBJ1-2, with unresolved D. Germline CDR1 is MNHEY and CDR2 is SVGEGT. V was trimmed by 4 bases and J by 4 bases, leaving 13 bases between them. The CDR3 sequence is 14 residues long.